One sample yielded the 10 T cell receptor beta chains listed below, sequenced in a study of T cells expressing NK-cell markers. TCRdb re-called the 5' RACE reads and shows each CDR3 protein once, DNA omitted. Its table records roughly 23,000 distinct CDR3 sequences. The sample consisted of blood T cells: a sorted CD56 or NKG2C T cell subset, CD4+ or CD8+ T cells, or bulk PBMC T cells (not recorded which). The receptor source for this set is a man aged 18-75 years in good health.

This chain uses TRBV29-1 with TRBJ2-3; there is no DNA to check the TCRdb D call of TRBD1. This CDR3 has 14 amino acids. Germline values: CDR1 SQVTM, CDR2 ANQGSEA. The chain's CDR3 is CSVGSPGRTDTQYF.

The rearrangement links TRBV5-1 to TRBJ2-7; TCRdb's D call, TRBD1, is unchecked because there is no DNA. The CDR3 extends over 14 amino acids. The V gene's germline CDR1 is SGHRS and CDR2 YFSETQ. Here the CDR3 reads CASSLGGAGGEQYF.

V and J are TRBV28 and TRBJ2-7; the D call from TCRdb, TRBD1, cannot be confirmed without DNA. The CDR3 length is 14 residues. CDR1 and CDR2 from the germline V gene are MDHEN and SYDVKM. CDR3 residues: CASSSRGGAFEQYF.

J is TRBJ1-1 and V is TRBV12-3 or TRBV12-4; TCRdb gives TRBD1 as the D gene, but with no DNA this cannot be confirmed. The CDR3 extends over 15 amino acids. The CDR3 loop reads CASSPHGTMNTEAFF.

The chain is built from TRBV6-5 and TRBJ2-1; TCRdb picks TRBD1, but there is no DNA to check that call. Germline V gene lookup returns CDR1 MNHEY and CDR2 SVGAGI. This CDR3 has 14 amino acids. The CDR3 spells CATVSGGLGNEQFF.

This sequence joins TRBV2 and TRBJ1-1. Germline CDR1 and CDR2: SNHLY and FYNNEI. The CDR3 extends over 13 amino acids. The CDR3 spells CASSDGRATEAFF.

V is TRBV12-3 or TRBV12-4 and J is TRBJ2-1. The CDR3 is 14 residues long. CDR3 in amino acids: CASSLKLADNEQFF.

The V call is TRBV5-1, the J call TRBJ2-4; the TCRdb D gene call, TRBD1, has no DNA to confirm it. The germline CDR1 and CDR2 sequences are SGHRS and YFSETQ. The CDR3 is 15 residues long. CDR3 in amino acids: CASSRDGTGKDIQYF.

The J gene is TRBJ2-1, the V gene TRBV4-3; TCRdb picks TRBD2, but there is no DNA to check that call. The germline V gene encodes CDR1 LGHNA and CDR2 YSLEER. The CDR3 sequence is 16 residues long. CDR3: CASSPRTSGDYNEQFF.

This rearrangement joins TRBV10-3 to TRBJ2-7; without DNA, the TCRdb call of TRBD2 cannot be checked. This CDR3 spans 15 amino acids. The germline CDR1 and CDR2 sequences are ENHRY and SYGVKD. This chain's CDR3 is CAISGTSGSLHEQYF.